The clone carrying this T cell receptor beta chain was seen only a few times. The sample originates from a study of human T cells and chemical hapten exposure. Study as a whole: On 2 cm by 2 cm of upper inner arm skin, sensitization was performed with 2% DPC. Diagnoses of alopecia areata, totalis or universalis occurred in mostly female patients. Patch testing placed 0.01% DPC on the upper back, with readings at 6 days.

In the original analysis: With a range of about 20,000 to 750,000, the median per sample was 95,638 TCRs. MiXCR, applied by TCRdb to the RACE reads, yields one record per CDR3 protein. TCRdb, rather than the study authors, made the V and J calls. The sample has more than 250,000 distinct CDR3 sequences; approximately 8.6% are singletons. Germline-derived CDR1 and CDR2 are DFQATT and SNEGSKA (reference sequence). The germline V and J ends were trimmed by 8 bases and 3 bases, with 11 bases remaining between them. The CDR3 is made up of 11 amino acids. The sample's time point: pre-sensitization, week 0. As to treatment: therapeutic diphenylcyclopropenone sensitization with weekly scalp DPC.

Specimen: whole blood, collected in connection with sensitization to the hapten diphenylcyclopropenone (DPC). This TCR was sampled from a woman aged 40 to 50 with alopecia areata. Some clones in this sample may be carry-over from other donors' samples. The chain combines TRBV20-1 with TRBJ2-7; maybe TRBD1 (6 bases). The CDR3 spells CSPRQDYEQYF. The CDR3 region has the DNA TGCAGTCCCAGACAGGACTACGAGCAGTACTTC.